This section outlines one T cell receptor beta chain sequence together with its context. What it binds is not known. These data are taken from a study of monozygotic twins with inflammatory bowel disease. Study conclusions and caveats: Repertoires of patients may have been made more variable by differing immunosuppressive treatments.

TCRdb reprocessed the 5' RACE reads, keeping one entry per CDR3 protein, no DNA. Seen in this sample are 350,000 to 550,000 distinct CDR3 sequences; the ten most common clones hold 2.4%. The TCR comes from a human donor with ulcerative colitis or Crohn's disease, or a healthy co-twin of an affected twin (not recorded which). The sequenced sample consisted of blood.

CDR3 sequence: CASSARGQGYEQYF. The chain joins TRBV2 to TRBJ2-7; TCRdb names TRBD1, which stays unverified in the absence of DNA. The germline V gene encodes CDR1 SNHLY and CDR2 FYNNEI. The CDR3 is made up of 14 amino acids.